The rows below give T cell receptor beta chains drawn from one sample of a study of post-analysis software for immune sequencing data. Via MiXCR, TCRdb re-called the PCR reads, giving one row per CDR3 protein. In the table there are about 540,000 distinct CDR3 sequences, less than 40% of which are singletons. The sample taken for sequencing was blood. The receptors derive from a girl under 18 with multiple sclerosis. The CDR3 runs from the conserved cysteine through the conserved F or W. A D gene is named only where the DNA matches it firmly. The size entry is marked missing in some rows and otherwise reads once, few, many or a size class.

D: NA; J: TRBJ2-1; V: TRBV14; length: 14; size: few; DNA: TGTGCCAGCAGCCGAGCTTCGCTAACAAATGAGCAGTTCTTC; CDR3: CASSRASLTNEQFF
D: TRBD1; J: TRBJ1-6; V: TRBV25-1; length: 14; size: NA; DNA: TGTGCCAGCAGTGATTCAGGGGGCAATTCACCCCTCCACTTT; CDR3: CASSDSGGNSPLHF
D: NA; J: TRBJ1-2; V: TRBV6-2/TRBV6-3; length: 11; size: NA; DNA: TGTGCCAGCAGCCTGGGAAATGGCTACACCTTC; CDR3: CASSLGNGYTF
D: NA; J: TRBJ2-5; V: TRBV7-2; length: 14; size: NA; DNA: TGTGCCAGCAGCTTAGTAGCAATGGGGGAGGCCCAGTACTTC; CDR3: CASSLVAMGEAQYF
D: TRBD1; J: TRBJ2-3; V: TRBV7-2; length: 17; size: NA; DNA: TGTGCCAGCAGCTTTGGGACAGGGGGCCCTGGCACAGATACGCAGTATTTT; CDR3: CASSFGTGGPGTDTQYF
D: NA; J: TRBJ2-1; V: TRBV12-3/TRBV12-4; length: 15; size: few; DNA: TGTGCCAGCAGTTTTGGGACCTACTCCTACAATGAGCAGTTCTTC; CDR3: CASSFGTYSYNEQFF
D: NA; J: TRBJ2-5; V: TRBV5-4; length: 14; size: NA; DNA: TGTGCCAGCAGCTTTGCGGGACGCAAAGAGGCCCAGTACTTC; CDR3: CASSFAGRKEAQYF
D: TRBD2; J: TRBJ2-3; V: TRBV7-9; length: 15; size: once; DNA: TGTGTCAGCAGCTTTGGCGGACTAGCTGCAGATACGCAGTATTTT; CDR3: CVSSFGGLAADTQYF
D: NA; J: TRBJ2-5; V: TRBV10-3; length: 14; size: many; DNA: TGTGCCATCAGGGGGGACATGGCCCAAGAGACCCAGTACTTC; CDR3: CAIRGDMAQETQYF
D: NA; J: TRBJ1-1; V: TRBV6-5; length: 14; size: few; DNA: TGTGCCAGCAGGCCCGGGACCCAGAGGACTGAAGCTTTCTTT; CDR3: CASRPGTQRTEAFF
D: TRBD1; J: TRBJ1-5; V: TRBV10-3; length: 17; size: NA; DNA: TGTGCCATCAGTGAGTCGTCACAGGGGGTAAGCAATCAGCCCCAGCATTTT; CDR3: CAISESSQGVSNQPQHF
D: NA; J: TRBJ2-7; V: TRBV7-2; length: 14; size: NA; DNA: TGTGCCAGCAGCCTGAGCCTAAGCTGGAATGAGCAGTACTTC; CDR3: CASSLSLSWNEQYF
D: NA; J: TRBJ2-5; V: TRBV6-5; length: 13; size: few; DNA: TGTGCCAGCAGTTACTCGAACCTAGAGACCCAGTACTTC; CDR3: CASSYSNLETQYF
D: NA; J: TRBJ1-6; V: TRBV18; length: 17; size: NA; DNA: TGTGCCAGCTCACCACTGGGCAGGGGATCCTATAATTCACCCCTCCACTTT; CDR3: CASSPLGRGSYNSPLHF
D: TRBD1; J: TRBJ1-2; V: TRBV20-1; length: 15; size: NA; DNA: TGCAGTGCGGATGTACAGGGGCTGTACAACTATGGCTACACCTTC; CDR3: CSADVQGLYNYGYTF
D: NA; J: TRBJ1-5; V: TRBV12-3/TRBV12-4; length: 15; size: few; DNA: TGTGCCAGCAGTTTGGGGGTTTTGAGCAATCAGCCCCAGCATTTT; CDR3: CASSLGVLSNQPQHF
D: NA; J: TRBJ2-3; V: TRBV10-3; length: 17; size: NA; DNA: TGTGCCATCAGTGAGTTAGTGGGGGTCACCGACACAGATACGCAGTATTTT; CDR3: CAISELVGVTDTDTQYF
D: NA; J: TRBJ2-1; V: TRBV29-1; length: 13; size: NA; DNA: TGCAGCGTTGAATCGGCGGTGGTGGGTGAGCAGTTCTTC; CDR3: CSVESAVVGEQFF
D: NA; J: TRBJ2-7; V: TRBV6-1; length: 12; size: NA; DNA: TGTGCCAGCATGGGGGAGTCCTACGAGCAGTACTTC; CDR3: CASMGESYEQYF
D: NA; J: TRBJ2-6; V: TRBV18; length: 16; size: NA; DNA: TGTGCCAGCTCACCATTCCCGGGTCGAGGGGCCAACGTCCTGACTTTC; CDR3: CASSPFPGRGANVLTF
D: NA; J: TRBJ2-1; V: TRBV29-1; length: 14; size: NA; DNA: NA; CDR3: CSVGSGSSYNEQCF
D: TRBD1; J: TRBJ2-7; V: TRBV10-3; length: 17; size: few; DNA: TGTGCCATCAGTGAGTCTGAAAGGACAGGGAGGACCTACGAGCAGTACTTC; CDR3: CAISESERTGRTYEQYF
D: NA; J: TRBJ2-6; V: TRBV29-1; length: 16; size: NA; DNA: TGCAGCGTGGCCTGGGACACCGACTCTGGGGCCAACGTCCTGACTTTC; CDR3: CSVAWDTDSGANVLTF
D: NA; J: TRBJ1-1; V: TRBV20-1; length: 14; size: NA; DNA: TGCAGTGCTGGGTCGTTGGGGGGATACACTGAAGCTTTCTTT; CDR3: CSAGSLGGYTEAFF
D: NA; J: TRBJ1-5; V: TRBV12-3/TRBV12-4; length: 13; size: NA; DNA: TGTGCCAGCAGTTTTGCGTGGAACCAGCCCCAGCATTTT; CDR3: CASSFAWNQPQHF
D: TRBD1; J: TRBJ2-7; V: TRBV20-1; length: 14; size: NA; DNA: TGCAGTGCTTCAGGCAGGGGGCCAACCTACGAGCAGTACTTC; CDR3: CSASGRGPTYEQYF
D: TRBD2; J: TRBJ2-5; V: TRBV12-3/TRBV12-4; length: 17; size: NA; DNA: TGTGCCAGCAGTTTGTCTAGCGGGGGCCCTCCTCTGGAGACCCAGTACTTC; CDR3: CASSLSSGGPPLETQYF
D: NA; J: TRBJ2-7; V: TRBV5-8; length: 15; size: few; DNA: TGTGCCAGCAGCTTGCTTCCCTTAGGGTCCAACGAGCAGTACTTC; CDR3: CASSLLPLGSNEQYF
D: NA; J: TRBJ1-1; V: TRBV11-2; length: 16; size: NA; DNA: TGTGCCAGCAGCTTCCATCGGGTCATCATGAACACTGAAGCTTTCTTT; CDR3: CASSFHRVIMNTEAFF
D: NA; J: TRBJ1-2; V: TRBV12-3/TRBV12-4; length: 15; size: few; DNA: TGTGCCAGCAGTTTCGGGACAATTGACGGCTATGGCTACACCTTC; CDR3: CASSFGTIDGYGYTF
D: NA; J: TRBJ2-3; V: TRBV20-1; length: 14; size: few; DNA: TGCAGTGCTAGTGGTGGGGGGCCCACAGATACGCAGTATTTT; CDR3: CSASGGGPTDTQYF
D: TRBD2; J: TRBJ2-1; V: TRBV9; length: 19; size: NA; DNA: TGTGCCAGCAGTGCCTCCGGACTAGCGGGGGGTTACTCCTACAATGAGCAGTTCTTC; CDR3: CASSASGLAGGYSYNEQFF
D: TRBD2; J: TRBJ2-7; V: TRBV20-1; length: 16; size: NA; DNA: TGCAGTGCTAGCGTAGGGACTAGCGGGGCGAACTACGAGCAGTACTTC; CDR3: CSASVGTSGANYEQYF
D: TRBD2; J: TRBJ2-3; V: TRBV29-1; length: 14; size: NA; DNA: TGCAGCGTTGAACCCAGCGGGGGAACAGATACGCAGTATTTT; CDR3: CSVEPSGGTDTQYF
D: TRBD1; J: TRBJ1-5; V: TRBV12-3/TRBV12-4; length: 15; size: NA; DNA: TGTGCCAGCACCACTGGACAGGGGAATAGTCAGCCCCAGCATTTT; CDR3: CASTTGQGNSQPQHF
D: NA; J: TRBJ2-1; V: TRBV4-2; length: 17; size: few; DNA: TGTGCCAGCAGCCAAGTCACGATGGGGGATGGCTACAATGAGCAGTTCTTC; CDR3: CASSQVTMGDGYNEQFF
D: TRBD1; J: TRBJ1-2; V: TRBV10-3; length: 13; size: NA; DNA: TGTGCCATCAGTGCGGGACAGGGTGATGGCTACACCTTC; CDR3: CAISAGQGDGYTF
D: TRBD1; J: TRBJ2-3; V: TRBV6-1; length: 13; size: once; DNA: TGTGCCGTCCGGGACAGTGGCACAGATACGCAGTATTTT; CDR3: CAVRDSGTDTQYF
D: TRBD2; J: TRBJ2-7; V: TRBV20-1; length: 15; size: NA; DNA: TGCAGTGCTAGAGATCCTAGCGGGGGTAGGAATACCCAGTACTTC; CDR3: CSARDPSGGRNTQYF
D: NA; J: TRBJ2-2; V: TRBV7-3; length: 18; size: NA; DNA: TGTGCCAGCAGCTCATCTAAGGGACCGAGGGTGAACACCGGGGAGCTGTTTTTT; CDR3: CASSSSKGPRVNTGELFF
D: NA; J: TRBJ1-1; V: TRBV7-9; length: 14; size: once; DNA: TGTGCCAGCAGCCCTCGTGTGGCTGTCACTGAAGCTTTCTTT; CDR3: CASSPRVAVTEAFF
D: NA; J: TRBJ2-1; V: TRBV3-1; length: 14; size: few; DNA: TGTGCCAGCAGCCACCTCACCCGAGCGGAAGAGCAGTTCTTC; CDR3: CASSHLTRAEEQFF
D: NA; J: TRBJ1-4; V: TRBV12-3/TRBV12-4; length: 15; size: NA; DNA: TGTGCCAGCAGCTTAGGGTCCACGCTCAGGGAAAAACTGTTTTTT; CDR3: CASSLGSTLREKLFF
D: TRBD1; J: TRBJ2-4; V: TRBV18; length: 16; size: few; DNA: TGTGCCAGCTCACCAAATTTGGGACAGACCAAAAACATTCAGTACTTC; CDR3: CASSPNLGQTKNIQYF
D: NA; J: TRBJ2-2; V: TRBV19; length: 16; size: few; DNA: TGTGCCAGTAGTGCTCAGGGGACTACGGTCACCGGGGAGCTGTTTTTT; CDR3: CASSAQGTTVTGELFF
D: NA; J: TRBJ1-5; V: TRBV21-1; length: 18; size: NA; DNA: TGTGCCAGCAGCCCACCAGACTTCCGGGACAGTGGCAATCAGCCCCAGCATTTT; CDR3: CASSPPDFRDSGNQPQHF
D: NA; J: TRBJ1-2; V: TRBV3-1; length: 15; size: NA; DNA: TGTGCCAGCAGCCAAGATCATCCAGGGGCGACGGGCTACACCTTC; CDR3: CASSQDHPGATGYTF
D: NA; J: TRBJ2-7; V: TRBV5-1; length: 16; size: NA; DNA: TGCGCCAGCAACTTGAGGCTAAAACCAAATAACAATGAGCAGTACTTC; CDR3: CASNLRLKPNNNEQYF
D: NA; J: TRBJ2-3; V: TRBV12-3/TRBV12-4; length: 11; size: NA; DNA: TGTGCCAGCAGTTCCCGGGTCGCGCAGTATTTT; CDR3: CASSSRVAQYF
D: NA; J: TRBJ2-3; V: TRBV5-1; length: 15; size: NA; DNA: TGCGCCAGCAGGCCCGGGTCAGGGCTATCGGATACGCAGTATTTT; CDR3: CASRPGSGLSDTQYF
D: TRBD2; J: TRBJ2-1; V: TRBV3-1; length: 15; size: NA; DNA: TGTGCCAGCAGCCACCATAGCGGGGGTCAGTATGAGCAGTTCTTC; CDR3: CASSHHSGGQYEQFF
D: NA; J: TRBJ2-5; V: TRBV6-6; length: 14; size: few; DNA: TGTGCCAGCAGTACCGGTGTCGCTAGGGAGACCCAGTACTTC; CDR3: CASSTGVARETQYF
D: NA; J: TRBJ2-1; V: TRBV12-5; length: 13; size: NA; DNA: TGTGCTAGTGGTCCACGACTAGAGGGTGAGCAGTTCTTC; CDR3: CASGPRLEGEQFF
D: NA; J: TRBJ2-2; V: TRBV5-1; length: 14; size: NA; DNA: TGCGCCAGCAGCTCTGTTACTAACACCGGGGAGCTGTTTTTT; CDR3: CASSSVTNTGELFF
D: NA; J: TRBJ2-4; V: TRBV21-1; length: 16; size: NA; DNA: TGTGCCAGCAGCAAACGAGGGGCGCGTACCAAAAACATTCAGTACTTC; CDR3: CASSKRGARTKNIQYF
D: NA; J: TRBJ2-5; V: TRBV5-6; length: 15; size: NA; DNA: TGTACCAGCAGCTTTTCGGAAACGGTGGGAGAGACCCAGTACTTC; CDR3: CTSSFSETVGETQYF